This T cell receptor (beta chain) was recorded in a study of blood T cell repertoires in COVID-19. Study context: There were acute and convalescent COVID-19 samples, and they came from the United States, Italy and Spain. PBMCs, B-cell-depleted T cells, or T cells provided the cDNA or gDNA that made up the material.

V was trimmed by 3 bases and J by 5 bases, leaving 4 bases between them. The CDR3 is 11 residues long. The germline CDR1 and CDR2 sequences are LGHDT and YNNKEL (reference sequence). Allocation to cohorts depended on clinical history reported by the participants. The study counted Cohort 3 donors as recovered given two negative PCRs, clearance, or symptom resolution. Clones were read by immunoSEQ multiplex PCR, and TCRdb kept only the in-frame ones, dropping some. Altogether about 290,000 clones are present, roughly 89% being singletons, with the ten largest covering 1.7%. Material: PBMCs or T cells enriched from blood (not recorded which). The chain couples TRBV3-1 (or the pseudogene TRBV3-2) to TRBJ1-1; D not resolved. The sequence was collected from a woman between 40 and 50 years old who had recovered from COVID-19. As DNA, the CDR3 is TGTGCCAGCAGCCAGAGAACTGAAGCTTTCTTT. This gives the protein CASSQRTEAFF.